Here is one T cell receptor (beta chain) with its context. This clonotype has just a few counts. This clone's antigen is unknown. No quality values exist for individual bases; no much larger clone is one base distant. The donors were roughly 39 Caucasian individuals from Russia, aged roughly 6 to 95 years, who were systemically healthy. Each donor gave 8 to 10 milliliters of peripheral blood, drawn into EDTA-treated Vacutainer tubes. PBMCs were isolated by Ficoll-Paque density-gradient centrifugation, with at least 7 million obtained per sample. Trizol reagent was used to extract total RNA from the PBMCs, yielding at least 6 micrograms per sample. Naive CD45RAhigh/CD27high T cell percentages were measured by flow cytometry on a PBMC aliquot from every donor. CDR1 and CDR2 are read off the germline V gene as SGHRS and YFSETQ. From cysteine to phenylalanine, the CDR3 is 15 amino acids long. CDR3 DNA only is kept here, 45 bases in frame from base 1. V ends up 0 bases short and J 6 bases short, with an unmatched junction base count of 6.

These data are taken from a study of blood T cells in healthy people across ages (dated by TCRdb to between 2014 and 2017). Regarding the study in general: Template switching captured roughly one uniquely barcoded TCR beta cDNA molecule per two T cells in model experiments. Age-related changes in TCR beta repertoire diversity were measured in the study by deep sequencing normalized with unique cDNA molecular identifiers. The study analyzed two additional independent replicas of 1 million unique cDNA reads from the same blood draw for two donors, one aged 18 to 29 and one aged 80 or older. The donors were divided into four age groups: young (average around 15 years), middle-aged (about 39), aged (approximately 62) and long-lived (about 84). Points the paper makes about the study in general: Estimates of total diversity based on one million sequenced T cells were regarded as lower bounds and as underestimates. Because the CMV infection status of the donors was unknown, age-related changes in expanded clonotypes may potentially have been confounded. Observed TCR beta diversity per million T cells fell roughly linearly with age, and a significant reduction was already apparent by age around 36. Since profiling was done on bulk unsorted PBMCs, naive and antigen-experienced compartments could not be conclusively compared. The long-lived group showed more naive CD4+ T cells, fewer expanded clones and increased TCR diversity than the aged group, suggesting age selection. Observed TCR beta diversity correlated strongly with the percentage of naive T cells measured by flow cytometry.

Library creation used 5' RACE. The sequencer was an Illumina HiSeq 2500. A second PCR of roughly 7 to 12 cycles was run with a J-beta primer mix and a sample-barcoded 5' primer. A unique molecular identifier was introduced onto each TCR beta cDNA molecule by a template-switch 5' adaptor carrying 12 random nucleotides. Each sample yielded at least 3 million CDR3-containing paired-end reads. First-strand cDNA synthesis was performed from all RNA using the Mint cDNA synthesis kit, with priming by a TRBC-specific oligonucleotide. Following uracil-DNA glycosylase treatment, a first 18-cycle PCR with universal primers M1SS and BC2_uni_R was performed on all cDNA. For the original study's pipeline: Each sample was normalized by randomly selecting 1 million high-quality reads, each carrying a distinct molecular identifier. Instead of being binned into consensus sequences, reads that shared molecular identifiers were thrown out. CDR3 identification, clonotype clustering and error correction used MiTCR with a Q25 quality threshold and the strictest error-elimination algorithm. A nonparametric unseen species model with Euler transformation was used to estimate a lower bound on total TCR beta diversity. The public reads were run again by TCRdb, first through fastp at Q25 and then through MiXCR, and only productive beta chains were kept. Merged by CDR3 protein, the rows form single entries marked with the most common genes and DNA. For this entry, the V and J calls and clone size follow TCRdb and not the study's own pipeline. The sample table lists some 760,000 distinct CDR3 sequences, around a quarter of them with a count of one. The ten largest clones take up roughly a tenth of the sample.

In addition, the sample was reused for a study of T cells of mothers and their children. The second paper further reports: Donors were nine systemically healthy Caucasian individuals: three mothers and their six children. cDNA synthesis consumed the entire amount of extracted RNA, loaded at approximately 1.5 ug RNA in each 15 ul reaction. Sample barcodes and 2-4 random nucleotides were added via the M1S primer in the second PCR. Over 8 million TCR beta CDR3 reads came from each mother, compared with millions of reads from each child. Thymic selection shapes the output of TCR recombination in a similar way in related and unrelated pairs, and inherited differences have a minor effect. Related mother-child pairs always showed normalized repertoire overlap that was slightly higher than in unrelated mother-child pairs, though the difference was never significant. No persistent microchimeric T cell clones were found, with a detection sensitivity of approximately 110 clones per million clonotypes. In the study, deep NGS was used to compare the TCR beta repertoires of mothers and children, and features distinguishing related mother-child pairs from unrelated individuals were sought. Mothers averaged about 40 +/- 4 years of age and children averaged around 10 +/- 4 years. After adapter ligation with NEBNext reagents, the libraries were sequenced on Illumina HiSeq 2000 with 100+100 nt paired-end reads. Mother and child libraries were prepared a month apart and sequenced in separate runs to prevent cross-contamination. Between roughly 500,000 and 2,300,000 distinct TCR beta clonotypes were identified per donor. Naive TCR beta clonotypes were estimated from low-frequency clonotypes matched to each donor's FACS-determined naive share, without sorting.

The V and J genes are TRBV5-1 and TRBJ2-1, and TRBD2 matches 7 of the central bases. The sample consisted of blood. This receptor was obtained from a boy aged 5-17 years in good health. The CDR3 protein sequence reads: CASSLGAGSPNEQFF. The nucleotides are TGCGCCAGCAGCTTGGGAGCGGGGAGCCCCAATGAGCAGTTCTTC.